The 6 T cell receptor beta chains in this list originate from one sample, sequenced in a study of molecular identifiers for immune sequencing clone quantification. MiXCR was run by TCRdb on the PCR reads, yielding one entry per CDR3 protein. The sample contains under 650,000 distinct CDR3 sequences, around 20% of which appear only once. The material sequenced was naive CD8+ T cells from blood, with Jurkat cell RNA spiked in. Indicated subset: FACS-sorted CD8+CD4-CCR7+CD45RA+ naive T cells. The receptors originated from a human donor in good health. Some libraries in this study had Jurkat cell RNA spiked in.

This clonotype appeared many times. The V gene is TRBV6-2 or TRBV6-3, the J gene TRBJ2-2, with D unclear. Between the trimmed V and J ends, which lost 5 bases and 2 bases, there was a span of 18 bases. The CDR3 sequence is 17 residues long. Germline V gives CDR1 MNHEY, CDR2 SVGEGT. The CDR3 sequence is CASSALPSLGNTGELFF. CDR3 bases: TGTGCCAGCAGTGCCTTGCCAAGCCTGGGCAACACCGGGGAGCTGTTTTTT.

This clonotype was found a few times. An end of the junction differs from the germline gene, which may be a read error. J is TRBJ2-7 and V is TRBV28, with 7 positions matching TRBD2. This CDR3 contains 15 residues. Germline V gene sequence: CDR1 MDHEN, CDR2 SYDVKM. The CDR3 region has the DNA TGTGCCAGCAGTTTGCTTGCGGGGGACTCCTACGAGCGGTACTTC. Residues: CASSLLAGDSYERYF.

This clonotype was counted many times. This chain uses TRBV7-6 with TRBJ2-7, with TRBD2 matching 7 bases. V was clipped by 0 bases and J by 6 bases; unmatched bases: 8. Germline lookup yields CDR1 SGHVS and CDR2 FNYEAQ. There are 15 residues in the CDR3. The DNA for the CDR3 is TGTGCCAGCAGCTTAGCGGGGGGAGGGGCCGGCGAGCAGTACTTC. Translated, it gives CASSLAGGGAGEQYF.

In the case of this clonotype: This may come from a read error, since a much larger clone is one base off. The V call is TRBV3-1, the J call TRBJ2-1; 10 bases match TRBD2. V lost 3 bases, J lost 8 bases, and 7 bases stayed unmatched. Germline CDR1 is LGHDT and CDR2 is YNNKEL (reference sequence). The CDR3 covers 15 residues. This chain's CDR3 is CASSHPGLAIHEQFF. Written as DNA, the CDR3 is TGTGCCAGCAGCCACCCGGGACTAGCGATCCATGAGCAGTTCTTC.

This clonotype was observed a single time. This may arise from a read error, as a much more abundant clone is one base away. The V and J genes are TRBV20-1 and TRBJ1-5; D perhaps matches TRBD1 (5 bases). Germline loops: CDR1 DFQATT, CDR2 SNEGSKA (reference sequence). V was cut by 0 bases and J by 9 bases, with 18 bases left in between. This CDR3 region has 15 residues. This CDR3 reads CSARDEVRTGLPQHF. The CDR3 coding sequence is TGCAGTGCTAGAGATGAAGTCCGGACGGGACTGCCCCAGCATTTT.

This clonotype was seen a handful of times. The chain couples TRBV21-1 to TRBJ2-3; the table's D call, TRBD1, was not checked against the DNA. TRBV21-1 constitutes a pseudogene. The CDR3 sequence is 16 residues long. As DNA, the CDR3 is TGTGCCAGCAGCCCACGGGACAGGAGAAGCACAGATACGCAGTATTTT. This codes for CASSPRDRRSTDTQYF.